These 20 T cell receptor beta chains share one sample of origin, sequenced in a study of T cell responses to AZD1222 COVID-19 vaccine. Using immunoSEQ multiplex PCR, the repertoire was profiled, and TCRdb retains in-frame clones only, with some absent. Of about 110,000 clones listed, around 92% are singletons. This specimen was peripheral blood, taken 28 days after the second AZD1222 dose. These receptor sequences come from an adult who received the AZD1222 COVID-19 vaccine.

The chain carries TRBV10-1 and TRBJ1-2, with 11 bases matching TRBD1. The CDR3 length is 12 residues. Trimming removed 6 bases from V and 9 bases from J; junction bases left unmatched: 3. Germline CDR1 reads WNHNN; CDR2 reads SYGVQD (reference sequence). The CDR3, as DNA: TGCGCCAGCAGGGGGACAGGGGGTAGCTACACCTTC. Amino acid sequence: CASRGTGGSYTF.

The chain links TRBV5-1 to TRBJ2-5; perhaps TRBD2 as D (5 bases). V lost 5 bases to trimming and J lost 5 bases, with 13 bases between them. Germline assignment: CDR1 SGHRS and CDR2 YFSETQ. The CDR3 runs to 13 residues. The CDR3 spells CASSVAGVETQYF. The CDR3 DNA reads as TGCGCCAGCAGTGTGGCCGGGGTCGAGACCCAGTACTTC.

The genes are TRBV6-5 and TRBJ2-1; the D is unclear. This CDR3 region has 14 residues. CDR1 is MNHEY and CDR2 is SVGAGI in the germline V gene. The V gene lost 1 base and the J gene lost 4 bases, with 8 bases spanning the gap. CDR3 sequence (DNA): TGTGCCAGCAGTTACTACAGACTTTACAATGAGCAGTTCTTC. This translates into CASSYYRLYNEQFF.

The V call is TRBV10-3, the J call TRBJ1-5, with D perhaps TRBD1 (6 bases). Germline V gene lookup returns CDR1 ENHRY and CDR2 SYGVKD. V lost 3 bases, J lost 7 bases, and 10 bases lay in between. CDR3 size: 13 residues. The CDR3 DNA sequence: TGTGCCATCAGTGAATCAGGACAGCAGCCCCAGCATTTT. It translates to CAISESGQQPQHF.

This chain joins TRBV6-6 and TRBJ1-5; TRBD1 might be the D (5 bases). The germline gives CDR1 MNHNY, CDR2 SVGAGI (reference sequence). CDR3 length: 15 amino acids. V gave up 6 bases and J gave up 2 bases, with 14 bases separating them. Here the CDR3 DNA reads TGTGCCAGCAGGACGGGGGGGGAGGGCAATCAGCCCCAGCATTTT. It encodes CASRTGGEGNQPQHF.

This clone was observed a single time. An end of the junction does not agree with germline; a read error may underlie this. The CDR3 here is CASSSQGAHDF. For the CDR3, the DNA is TGTGCCAGCAGCTCTCAGGGGGCCCACGACTTC. The gene calls are TRBV7-2 and TRBJ1-2, with 8 nucleotides matching TRBD1. CDR3 length equals 11 residues. Germline loops: CDR1 SGHTA, CDR2 FQGNSA.

V usage is TRBV20-1 and J usage is TRBJ2-1, with 7 bases aligning to TRBD2. Per germline, CDR1 DFQATT and CDR2 SNEGSKA (reference sequence). The CDR3 length is 11 residues. V lost 6 bases, J lost 7 bases, and 3 bases stayed unmatched. Here the CDR3 reads CSAGGLNEQFF. Written as DNA, the CDR3 is TGCAGTGCGGGGGGACTAAATGAGCAGTTCTTC.

This clone has just one count. The gene calls are TRBV7-2 and TRBJ1-3; TRBD1 matches 10 bases. J gave up 0 bases and V 2 bases, and 7 bases lay outside the gene matches. Germline CDR1 reads SGHTA; CDR2 reads FQGNSA. This CDR3 has 18 amino acids. CDR3 in amino acids: CASSLYTTGGNSGNTIYF. CDR3 sequence (DNA): TGTGCCAGCAGCTTATACACGACAGGGGGCAACTCTGGAAACACCATATATTTT.

In the case of this clone: Here the CDR3 omits its conserved ending phenylalanine or tryptophan, so a read error is the likely source. No DNA is shown, since the ends of the CDR3 on it are uncertain; the CDR3 is the one TCRdb lists. The chain couples TRBV6-5 to TRBJ2-6. Termini included, the CDR3 measures 11 amino acids. Germline V CDR1 and CDR2: MNHEY, SVGAGI. The chain's CDR3 is CAHRPSEPILR.

J is TRBJ2-7 and V is TRBV5-4, with D unclear. The V end lost 4 bases, the J end lost 2 bases, and 13 bases lay between the germline ends. Germline values: CDR1 SGHNT, CDR2 YYREEE (reference sequence). This CDR3 is built from 14 residues. The CDR3 nucleotides are TGTGCCAGCAGCACTCGAGACCCGCCCTACGAGCAGTACTTC. It encodes CASSTRDPPYEQYF.

This clone appeared a single time. The V gene is TRBV5-1, the J gene TRBJ1-2; 7 nucleotides line up with TRBD1. Losses at the gene ends were 0 bases for V and 5 bases for J; bases not matched to a gene: 7. The CDR3 has 15 residues. Per germline, CDR1 SGHRS and CDR2 YFSETQ. Here the CDR3 reads CASSLGQGDTYGYTF. CDR3 nucleotide sequence: TGCGCCAGCAGCTTGGGACAGGGTGACACTTATGGCTACACCTTC.

The CDR3 reads CASSQIGLDEQYF. Written as DNA, the CDR3 is TGTGCCAGCAGCCAAATTGGGTTGGACGAGCAGTACTTC. This rearrangement joins TRBV3-1 (or the pseudogene TRBV3-2) to TRBJ2-7; no reliable D call. The V end was cut by 2 bases, the J end by 5 bases, with 10 bases between. The CDR3 totals 13 residues. Germline CDR1 LGHDT, CDR2 YNNKEL (reference sequence).

V and J are TRBV5-6 and TRBJ2-3; TRBD1 or TRBD2 may be the D gene (6 bases each). The germline V and J ends were trimmed by 5 bases and 0 bases, with 13 bases remaining between them. Germline-derived CDR1 and CDR2 are SGHDT and YYEEEE. The CDR3 consists of 15 residues. The CDR3: CASRRWGASTDTQYF. CDR3 DNA sequence: TGTGCCAGCAGAAGGTGGGGGGCCAGCACAGATACGCAGTATTTT.

The chain has TRBV9 and TRBJ2-3; the D gene could be TRBD1 or TRBD2 (5 bases each). Trimming took 0 bases from V and 0 from J, leaving 11 bases between them. The CDR3 runs 16 residues. Germline V gives CDR1 SGDLS, CDR2 YYNGEE. CDR3 amino acids: CASSVEWGGSTDTQYF. The CDR3 nucleotides are TGTGCCAGCAGCGTAGAGTGGGGCGGGAGCACAGATACGCAGTATTTT.

The CDR3 DNA sequence: TGTGCCAGCAGTTTCCTGACAGGGGTAGATGGGAATGAGCAGTTCTTC. Translating it yields CASSFLTGVDGNEQFF. This chain links TRBV27 with TRBJ2-1; 8 bases are shared with TRBD1. V lost 3 bases and J lost 7; bases outside the gene matches: 11. This CDR3 has 16 amino acids. The germline V gene encodes CDR1 MNHEY and CDR2 SMNVEV (reference sequence).

Points on this clone: The sample contains more than one DNA sequence encoding this CDR3. The V and J genes are TRBV28 and TRBJ1-2, with 8 bases matching TRBD1. Germline V gene lookup returns CDR1 MDHEN and CDR2 SYDVKM. The CDR3 loop spans 14 amino acids. V gave up 5 bases and J gave up 2 bases; unmatched junction bases: 4. CDR3 region: CASSLGQGNYGYTF. The CDR3 bases are TGTGCCAGCAGTCTAGGACAGGGAAACTATGGCTACACCTTC.

The chain recombines TRBV6-5 with TRBJ1-2; no reliable D call. Per germline, CDR1 MNHEY and CDR2 SVGAGI. The V end was cut by 5 bases, the J end by 0 bases, with 10 bases between. The CDR3 consists of 14 residues. This chain's CDR3 is CASSPILTNYGYTF. Written as DNA, the CDR3 is TGTGCCAGCAGTCCGATCCTCACTAACTATGGCTACACCTTC.

The chain recombines TRBV3-1 (or the pseudogene TRBV3-2) with TRBJ1-6, with 8 nucleotides matching TRBD1. The CDR3 consists of 14 residues. Germline CDR1 LGHDT, CDR2 YNNKEL (reference sequence). V trimming: 1 base; J trimming: 8 bases; junction bases outside the gene matches: 1. The CDR3 region has the DNA TGTGCCAGCAGCCAAGGACAGGGGTATTCACCCCTCCACTTT. Its protein product is CASSQGQGYSPLHF.

The rearrangement joins TRBV6-4 to TRBJ2-2; unclear D gene. The germline CDR1 and CDR2 sequences are MRHNA and SNTAGT. This CDR3 region has 13 residues. Between the trimmed V and J ends, which lost 0 bases and 4 bases, there was a span of 3 bases. The CDR3 reads CASSDSSTGELFF. The CDR3 DNA sequence: TGTGCCAGCAGTGACTCAAGCACCGGGGAGCTGTTTTTT.

This chain connects TRBV27 to TRBJ1-1; D is ambiguous. This CDR3 has 15 residues. Per germline, CDR1 MNHEY and CDR2 SMNVEV (reference sequence). The ends were cut back, 3 bases at V and 1 base at J, with 12 bases in the middle. CDR3 sequence (DNA): TGTGCCAGCAGTTTTACCGGTATAGGGAACACTGAAGCTTTCTTT. It translates to CASSFTGIGNTEAFF.